The next 25 T cell receptor beta chains were all read from a single sample in a study of T cell repertoires in cytomegalovirus infection. From the reads, TCRdb called clonotypes with MiXCR, one entry per CDR3 protein. Of around 900,000 distinct CDR3 sequences listed, about a third were seen once; the top ten hold about 14%. No cognate antigen is known for these TCRs. The material was cultured CD8+ T cells from PBMCs, obtained from culture after CMV antigen stimulation. These receptors were obtained from a human donor in good health (CMV status not recorded). Some clones in this sample may be carry-over from other donors' samples.

This clonotype was seen ten or more times. The chain carries TRBV7-9 and TRBJ2-2, with 10 nucleotides matching TRBD1. Germline V gives CDR1 SEHNR, CDR2 FQNEAQ (reference sequence). Trimming took 1 base from V and 1 from J; bases not matched to a gene: 9. The CDR3 sequence is 19 residues long. The CDR3: CASSLGRDRGPLNTGELFF. DNA for the CDR3: TGTGCCAGCAGCTTAGGCCGGGACAGGGGACCCCTGAACACCGGGGAGCTGTTTTTT.

J is TRBJ1-4 and V is TRBV9; D call uncertain. CDR1 and CDR2 from the germline V gene are SGDLS and YYNGEE. This CDR3 has 16 amino acids. Trimming shortened V by 0 bases and J by 0 bases, and 9 bases separated the two germline ends. This CDR3 is CASSVAGGTTNEKLFF. The CDR3 coding sequence is TGTGCCAGCAGCGTAGCTGGAGGTACAACTAATGAAAAACTGTTTTTT.

Details on this clonotype: At one end the junction does not follow the germline gene, possibly because of a read error. The chain links TRBV11-3 to TRBJ2-1, with TRBD1 matching over 8 bases. This CDR3 has 16 residues. Germline V gene lookup returns CDR1 SGHNT and CDR2 YENEEA. The CDR3 here is CVSSLRTSGQVNEQFF. In nucleotides, the CDR3 is TGTGTCAGCAGCTTAAGGACTTCGGGACAGGTTAATGAGCAGTTCTTC.

This clonotype occurred a few times. CDR3 coding DNA: TGTGCCAGCAGGGGGACGGGGACAGGGGACTCCTACGAGCAGTACGTC. Translated, it gives CASRGTGTGDSYEQYV. V usage is TRBV6-2 or TRBV6-3 and J usage is TRBJ2-7, with 10 bases lining up with TRBD1. This CDR3 region has 16 residues. The V segment lost 6 bases and the J segment 0 bases; nucleotides outside the gene matches: 8. From germline, CDR1 is MNHEY and CDR2 SVGEGT.

This rearrangement joins TRBV7-8 to TRBJ1-6, with D unclear. V lost 1 base to trimming and J lost 0 bases, with 16 bases between them. The CDR3 is made up of 19 amino acids. Germline V gives CDR1 SGHVS, CDR2 FQNEAQ. CDR3 loop: CASSLGSLTPSSYNSPLHF. The DNA of the CDR3 is TGTGCCAGCAGCTTAGGTTCACTAACCCCCTCCTCCTATAATTCACCCCTCCACTTT.

This chain connects TRBV29-1 to TRBJ2-1, with unresolved D. The CDR3 loop spans 11 amino acids. Trimming removed 5 bases from V and 9 bases from J, with 11 bases in between. In germline, CDR1 is SQVTM, CDR2 ANQGSEA. CDR3 residues: CSVLELSEQFF. For the CDR3, the DNA is TGCAGCGTTTTAGAGTTGAGTGAGCAGTTCTTC.

This rearrangement joins TRBV12-3 or TRBV12-4 to TRBJ1-5, with a weak D call TRBD1 (5 bases). The CDR3 is 14 residues long. Trimming shortened V by 9 bases and J by 4 bases, and 16 bases separated the two germline ends. DNA of the CDR3: TGTGCCAGTCGGGGCAATGGGGGGAATCAGCCCCAGCATTTT. Its protein is CASRGNGGNQPQHF.

This clonotype came up many times. The chain links TRBV19 to TRBJ1-1; D gene uncertain. The V and J ends lost 6 bases and 12 bases respectively, with 17 bases between them. The CDR3 is 12 residues long. Germline lookup yields CDR1 LNHDA and CDR2 SQIVND (reference sequence). The CDR3 DNA reads as TGTGCCAGTAGGCTTAGTGGACTGGGAACTTTCTTT. Translation gives CASRLSGLGTFF.

This chain links TRBV4-1 with TRBJ2-7; 15 bases align to TRBD2. The ends lost 4 bases at V and 2 bases at J; junction bases unmatched: 9. The CDR3 loop spans 18 amino acids. Germline-derived CDR1 and CDR2 are MGHRA and YSYEKL. The CDR3 here is CASSPGLAGGPFPYEQYF. CDR3 nucleotides: TGCGCCAGCAGCCCGGGACTAGCGGGGGGCCCCTTTCCCTACGAGCAGTACTTC.

This clonotype was seen a few times. The chain joins TRBV4-3 to TRBJ2-3; 9 nucleotides match TRBD2. The junction had 1 base not matched to a gene; V was cut back by 0 bases and J by 0 bases. The CDR3 consists of 16 residues. Germline V gene lookup returns CDR1 LGHNA and CDR2 YSLEER. CDR3 sequence: CASSQERGGSTDTQYF. The CDR3, as DNA: TGCGCCAGCAGCCAAGAGCGGGGGGGTAGCACAGATACGCAGTATTTT.

This clonotype was found a few times. This chain links TRBV5-4 with TRBJ2-1; 7 nucleotides line up with TRBD1. Germline CDR1 is SGHNT and CDR2 is YYREEE (reference sequence). The CDR3 runs 17 residues. The V gene end was trimmed by 0 bases and the J gene end by 5 bases; junction bases not matched to a gene: 11. The CDR3 spells CASSLDGTAQMHNEQFF. CDR3 DNA sequence: TGTGCCAGCAGCTTGGACGGGACAGCCCAGATGCACAATGAGCAGTTCTTC.

The chain links TRBV9 to TRBJ1-4, with TRBD1 identical over 9 bases. V was pared by 2 bases and J by 5 bases, with 7 bases of the junction left unmatched. Germline CDR1 is SGDLS and CDR2 is YYNGEE. The CDR3 consists of 16 residues. The CDR3 here is CASSVTWGTGNEKLFF. The CDR3 DNA reads as TGTGCCAGCAGCGTTACATGGGGGACAGGGAATGAAAAACTGTTTTTT. The full variable domain, completed using reference TRBV9 and TRBJ1-4, is DSGVTQTPKHLITATGQRVTLRCSPRSGDLSVYWYQQSLDQGLQFLIQYYNGEERAKGNILERFSAQQFPDLHSELNLSSLELGDSALYFCASSVTWGTGNEKLFFGSGTQLSVL.

The genes are TRBV6-1 and TRBJ1-3; D ambiguous. The CDR3 extends over 20 amino acids. The germline CDR1 and CDR2 sequences are MNHNS and SASEGT. Trimming took off 2 bases at V and 0 bases at J, with 23 bases between the two ends. CDR3 DNA: TGTGCCAGCAGTGAACGTTTTTTCATGGCACCTTCTAGCTCTGGAAACACCATATATTTT. Translated: CASSERFFMAPSSSGNTIYF.

This rearrangement joins TRBV4-1 to TRBJ1-5; D is possibly TRBD1 (6 bases). V lost 0 bases and J lost 6, with 12 bases in between. The germline V gene encodes CDR1 MGHRA and CDR2 YSYEKL. CDR3 size: 15 residues. CDR3 nucleotide sequence: TGCGCCAGCAGCCAAGATAAGAGGGGGTCTCAGCCCCAGCATTTT. It is translated as CASSQDKRGSQPQHF.

This clonotype showed up just a few times. V is TRBV25-1 and J is TRBJ2-5; 10 nucleotides agree with TRBD1. V was clipped by 6 bases and J by 5 bases; unmatched bases: 9. Per the germline V gene, CDR1 is MGHDK and CDR2 is SYGVNS. The CDR3 extends over 15 amino acids. CDR3 loop: CASRDQTGGFETQYF. The CDR3 DNA reads as TGTGCCAGCAGGGACCAGACAGGGGGCTTTGAGACCCAGTACTTC.

This clonotype was detected only a few times. This chain links TRBV11-2 with TRBJ1-1; D ambiguous. V was trimmed by 5 bases and J by 3 bases, leaving 19 bases between them. CDR1 and CDR2 from the germline V gene are SGHAT and FQNNGV. CDR3 length: 16 amino acids. The CDR3 DNA sequence: TGTGCCAGCAGCCGTTGGCAGCGGGTGGGGTACACTGAAGCTTTCTTT. Protein: CASSRWQRVGYTEAFF. The variable domain in full, with the rest retrieved from reference TRBV11-2 and TRBJ1-1, is EAGVAQSPRYKIIEKRQSVAFWCNPISGHATLYWYQQILGQGPKLLIQFQNNGVVDDSQLPKDRFSAERLKGVDSTLKIQPAKLEDSAVYLCASSRWQRVGYTEAFFGQGTRLTVV.

This clonotype was picked up a small number of times. The chain links TRBV19 to TRBJ1-6, with a weak D call TRBD1 (6 bases). CDR1 LNHDA and CDR2 SQIVND come from the germline V gene (reference sequence). V was trimmed by 10 bases and J by 9 bases, leaving 13 bases between them. CDR3 length: 12 residues. CDR3 nucleotide sequence: TGTGCCACCAGGACAGAAAGTTCACCCCTCCACTTT. Encoded protein: CATRTESSPLHF.

This clonotype came up a few times. This sequence joins TRBV19 and TRBJ1-1; D gene unclear. The CDR3 totals 13 residues. Germline CDR1 is LNHDA and CDR2 is SQIVND (reference sequence). Trimming left V 3 bases short and J 5 bases short, with 10 bases between. CDR3 loop: CASSIAIGTEAFF. The DNA for the CDR3 is TGTGCCAGTAGTATTGCGATTGGAACTGAAGCTTTCTTT.

The chain links TRBV6-1 to TRBJ1-1, with a tentative D call TRBD1 (6 bases). Deletions cut 2 bases from V and 3 bases from J, with 16 bases between. The CDR3 loop spans 16 amino acids. CDR1 and CDR2 (germline): MNHNS, SASEGT. In DNA form, the CDR3 reads TGTGCCAGCAGTGAAAGGGGGATGGTGGTAGACACTGAAGCTTTCTTT. It is translated as CASSERGMVVDTEAFF.

This clonotype was recorded a few times. V gene TRBV27 combines with J gene TRBJ1-1; TRBD1 matches 8 bases. CDR1 and CDR2 from the germline V gene are MNHEY and SMNVEV (reference sequence). V trimming: 6 bases; J trimming: 3 bases; junction bases outside the gene matches: 6. This CDR3 region has 14 residues. CDR3 sequence reads: CASRRTGTHTEAFF. DNA of the CDR3: TGTGCCAGCAGGCGGACAGGGACCCACACTGAAGCTTTCTTT.

The chain has TRBV10-1 and TRBJ1-5; TRBD1 is a possible D gene (5 bases). The CDR3 contains 12 residues. The V and J ends lost 10 bases and 9 bases respectively, with 16 bases between them. In germline, CDR1 is WNHNN, CDR2 SYGVQD (reference sequence). The CDR3 DNA sequence: TGCGCCATCAAATTCGAGGGACGGCCCCAGCATTTT. Its translation: CAIKFEGRPQHF.

This clonotype was detected only a few times. The chain is built from TRBV28 and TRBJ2-1, with unresolved D. The CDR3 contains 11 residues. The V end was cut by 2 bases, the J end by 9 bases, with 5 bases between. Germline-derived CDR1 and CDR2 are MDHEN and SYDVKM. The CDR3 loop reads CASSLDVEQFF. CDR3 sequence (DNA): TGTGCCAGCAGTTTAGACGTTGAGCAGTTCTTC.

The chain has TRBV12-3 or TRBV12-4 and TRBJ1-1, with 9 bases identical to TRBD1. The junction had 14 bases not matched to a gene; V was cut back by 7 bases and J by 2 bases. The CDR3 has 17 amino acids. The CDR3 DNA sequence: TGTGCCAGCACCCGGGACAGGGAGGGTCGGATAAACACTGAAGCTTTCTTT. This translates into CASTRDREGRINTEAFF.

The table lists this clonotype with a few counts. The chain combines TRBV27 with TRBJ1-3; 7 bases are a match to TRBD1. The germline CDR1 and CDR2 sequences are MNHEY and SMNVEV (reference sequence). The CDR3 length is 14 residues. V dropped 8 bases and J dropped 2; count of bases not matched to a gene: 6. Written as DNA, the CDR3 is TGTGCCAGCCGAAACAGGGGAGCTGGAAACACCATATATTTT. It codes for CASRNRGAGNTIYF.

The chain employs TRBV4-1 and TRBJ2-2, with D uncertain. There are 14 residues in the CDR3. The germline gives CDR1 MGHRA, CDR2 YSYEKL. Trimming left V 0 bases short and J 10 bases short, with 12 bases between. CDR3 loop: CASSQEYAAPELFF. CDR3 nucleotides: TGCGCCAGCAGCCAAGAGTACGCAGCCCCGGAGCTGTTTTTT.